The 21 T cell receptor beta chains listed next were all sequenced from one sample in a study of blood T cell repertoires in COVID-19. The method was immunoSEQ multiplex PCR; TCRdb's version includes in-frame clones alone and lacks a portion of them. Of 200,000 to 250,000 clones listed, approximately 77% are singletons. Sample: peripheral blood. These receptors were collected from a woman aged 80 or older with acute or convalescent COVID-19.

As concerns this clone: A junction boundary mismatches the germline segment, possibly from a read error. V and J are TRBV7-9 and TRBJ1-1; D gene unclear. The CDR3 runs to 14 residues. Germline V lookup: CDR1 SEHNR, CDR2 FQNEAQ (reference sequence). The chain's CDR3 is CASSPGLGNAEAFF. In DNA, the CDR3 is TGTGCCAGCAGCCCAGGACTAGGGAACGCTGAAGCTTTCTTT.

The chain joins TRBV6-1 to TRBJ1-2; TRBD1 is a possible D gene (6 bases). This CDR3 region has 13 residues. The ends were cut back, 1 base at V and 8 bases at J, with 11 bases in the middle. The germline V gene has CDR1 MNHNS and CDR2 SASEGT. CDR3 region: CASSEVNRAGYTF. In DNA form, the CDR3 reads TGTGCCAGCAGTGAAGTTAACAGGGCAGGCTACACCTTC.

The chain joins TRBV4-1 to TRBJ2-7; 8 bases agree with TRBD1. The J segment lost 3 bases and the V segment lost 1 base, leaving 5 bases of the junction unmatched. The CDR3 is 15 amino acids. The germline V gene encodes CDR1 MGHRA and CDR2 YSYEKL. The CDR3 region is CASSQAGQGYYEQYF. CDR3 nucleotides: TGCGCCAGCAGCCAAGCAGGACAGGGATACTACGAGCAGTACTTC.

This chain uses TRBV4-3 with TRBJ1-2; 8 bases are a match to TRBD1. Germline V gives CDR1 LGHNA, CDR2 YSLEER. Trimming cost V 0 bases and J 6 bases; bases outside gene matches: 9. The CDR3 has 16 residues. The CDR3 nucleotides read TGCGCCAGCAGCCAAGATTGGGCAGGGGGCATAAATGGCTACACCTTC. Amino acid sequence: CASSQDWAGGINGYTF.

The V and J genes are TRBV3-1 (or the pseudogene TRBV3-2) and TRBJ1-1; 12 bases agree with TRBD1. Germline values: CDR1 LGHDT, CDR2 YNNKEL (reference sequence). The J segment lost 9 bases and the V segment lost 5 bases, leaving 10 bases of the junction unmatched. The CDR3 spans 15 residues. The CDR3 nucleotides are TGTGCCAGCAGCGAAGTGCTCGGGACAGGGGGCAAAGCTTTCTTT. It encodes CASSEVLGTGGKAFF.

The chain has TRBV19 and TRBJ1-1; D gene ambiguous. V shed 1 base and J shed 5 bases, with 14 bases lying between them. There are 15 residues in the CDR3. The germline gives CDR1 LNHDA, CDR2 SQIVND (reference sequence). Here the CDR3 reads CASSIVNSRLTEAFF. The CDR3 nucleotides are TGTGCCAGTAGTATAGTCAACAGCCGATTAACTGAAGCTTTCTTT.

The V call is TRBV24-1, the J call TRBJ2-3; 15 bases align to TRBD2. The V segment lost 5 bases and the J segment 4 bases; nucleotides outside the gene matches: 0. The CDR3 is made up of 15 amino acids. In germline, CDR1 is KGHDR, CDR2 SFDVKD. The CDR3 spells CATSGTSGGADTQYF. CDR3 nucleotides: TGTGCCACCAGTGGGACTAGCGGGGGGGCAGATACGCAGTATTTT.

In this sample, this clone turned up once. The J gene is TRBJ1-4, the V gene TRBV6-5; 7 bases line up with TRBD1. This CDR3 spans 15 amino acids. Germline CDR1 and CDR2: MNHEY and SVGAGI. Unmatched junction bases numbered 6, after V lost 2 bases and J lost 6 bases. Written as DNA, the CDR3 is TGTGCCAGCAGTTACAATGGACAGGAGTATGAAAAACTGTTTTTT. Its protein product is CASSYNGQEYEKLFF.

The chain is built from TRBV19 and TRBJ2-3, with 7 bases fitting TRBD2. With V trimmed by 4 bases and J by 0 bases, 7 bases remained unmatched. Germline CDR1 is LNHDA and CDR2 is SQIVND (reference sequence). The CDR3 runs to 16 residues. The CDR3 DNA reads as TGTGCCAGTAGTAGCGGCGGGGGTTCTAGCACAGATACGCAGTATTTT. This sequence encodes CASSSGGGSSTDTQYF.

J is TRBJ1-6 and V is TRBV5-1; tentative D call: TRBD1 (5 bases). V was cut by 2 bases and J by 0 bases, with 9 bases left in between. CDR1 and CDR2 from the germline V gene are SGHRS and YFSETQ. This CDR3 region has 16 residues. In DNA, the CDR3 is TGCGCCAGCAGCTTTACAGGTAGCTCCTATAATTCACCCCTCCACTTT. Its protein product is CASSFTGSSYNSPLHF.

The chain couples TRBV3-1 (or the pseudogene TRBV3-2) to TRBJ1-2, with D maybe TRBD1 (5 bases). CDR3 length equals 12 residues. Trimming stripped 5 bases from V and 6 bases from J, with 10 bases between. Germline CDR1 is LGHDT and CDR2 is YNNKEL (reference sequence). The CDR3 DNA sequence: TGTGCCAGCAGCAATGCAGGGCATGGCTACACCTTC. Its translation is CASSNAGHGYTF.

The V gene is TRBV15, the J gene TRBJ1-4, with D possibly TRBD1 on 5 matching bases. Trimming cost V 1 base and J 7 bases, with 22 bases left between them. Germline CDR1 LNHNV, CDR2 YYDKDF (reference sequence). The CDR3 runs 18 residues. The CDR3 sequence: CATSRGVTLGTGGEKLFF. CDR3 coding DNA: TGTGCCACCAGCAGAGGAGTTACTCTAGGGACCGGGGGTGAAAAACTGTTTTTT. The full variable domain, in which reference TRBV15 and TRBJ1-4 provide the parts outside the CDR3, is DAMVIQNPRYQVTQFGKPVTLSCSQTLNHNVMYWYQQKSSQAPKLLFHYYDKDFNNEADTPDNFQSRRPNTSFCFLDIRSPGLGDTAMYLCATSRGVTLGTGGEKLFFGSGTQLSVL.

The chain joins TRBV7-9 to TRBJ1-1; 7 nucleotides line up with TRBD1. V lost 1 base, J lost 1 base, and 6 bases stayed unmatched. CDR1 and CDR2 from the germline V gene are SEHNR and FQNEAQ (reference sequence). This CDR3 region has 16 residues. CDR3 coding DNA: TGTGCCAGCAGCTTAGGAAACAGGGGAAAGAACACTGAAGCTTTCTTT. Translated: CASSLGNRGKNTEAFF. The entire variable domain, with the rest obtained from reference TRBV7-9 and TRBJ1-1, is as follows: DTGVSQNPRHKITKRGQNVTFRCDPISEHNRLYWYRQTLGQGPEFLTYFQNEAQLEKSRLLSDRFSAERPKGSFSTLEIQRTEQGDSAMYLCASSLGNRGKNTEAFFGQGTRLTVV.

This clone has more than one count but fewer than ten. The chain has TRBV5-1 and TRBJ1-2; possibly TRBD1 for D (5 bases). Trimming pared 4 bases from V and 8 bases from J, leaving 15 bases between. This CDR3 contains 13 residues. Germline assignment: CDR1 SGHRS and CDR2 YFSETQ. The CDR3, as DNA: TGCGCCAGCAGCGTGTCAGGGTTGGGAGGCTACACCTTC. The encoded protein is CASSVSGLGGYTF.

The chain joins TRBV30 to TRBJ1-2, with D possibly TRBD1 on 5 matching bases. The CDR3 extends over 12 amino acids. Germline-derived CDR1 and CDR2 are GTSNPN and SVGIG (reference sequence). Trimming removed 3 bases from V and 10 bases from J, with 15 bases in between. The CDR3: CAWREPPGIYTF. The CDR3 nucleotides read TGTGCCTGGAGGGAACCGCCAGGGATCTACACCTTC.

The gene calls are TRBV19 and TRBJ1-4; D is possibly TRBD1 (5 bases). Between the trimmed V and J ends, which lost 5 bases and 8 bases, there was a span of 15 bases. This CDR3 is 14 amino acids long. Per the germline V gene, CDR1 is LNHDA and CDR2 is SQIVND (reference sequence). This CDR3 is CASSAAGGPEKLFF. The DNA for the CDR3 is TGTGCCAGTAGTGCCGCGGGGGGACCAGAAAAACTGTTTTTT.

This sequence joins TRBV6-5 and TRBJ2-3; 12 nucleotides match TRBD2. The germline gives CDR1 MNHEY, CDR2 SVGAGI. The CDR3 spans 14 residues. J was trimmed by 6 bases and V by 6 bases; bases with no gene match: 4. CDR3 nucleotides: TGTGCCAGCAGAGGACTAGCGGGGACGGATACGCAGTATTTT. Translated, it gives CASRGLAGTDTQYF.

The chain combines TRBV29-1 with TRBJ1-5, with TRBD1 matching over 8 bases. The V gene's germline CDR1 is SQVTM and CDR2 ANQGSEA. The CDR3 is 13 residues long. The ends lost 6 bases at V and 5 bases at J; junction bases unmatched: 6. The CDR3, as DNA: TGCAGCGTCCGGACAGGGCAGCATCAGCCCCAGCATTTT. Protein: CSVRTGQHQPQHF.

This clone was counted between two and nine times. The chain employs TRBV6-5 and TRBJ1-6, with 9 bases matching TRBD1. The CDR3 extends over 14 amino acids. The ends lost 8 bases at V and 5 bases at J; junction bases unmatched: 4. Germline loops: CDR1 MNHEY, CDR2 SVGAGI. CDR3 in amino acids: CASGTGRNNSPLHF. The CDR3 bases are TGTGCCAGCGGGACAGGGAGGAATAATTCACCCCTCCACTTT.

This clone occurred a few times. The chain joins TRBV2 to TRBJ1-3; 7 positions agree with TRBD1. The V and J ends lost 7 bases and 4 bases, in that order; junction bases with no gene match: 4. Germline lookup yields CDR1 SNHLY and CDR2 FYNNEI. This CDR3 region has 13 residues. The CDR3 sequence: CASTLDRGNTIYF. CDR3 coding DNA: TGTGCCAGCACCTTGGACAGGGGAAACACCATATATTTT.

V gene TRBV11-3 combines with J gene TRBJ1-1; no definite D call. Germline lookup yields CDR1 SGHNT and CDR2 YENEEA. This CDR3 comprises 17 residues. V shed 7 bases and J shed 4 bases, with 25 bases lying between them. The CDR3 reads CASIRRVPYGGGTEAFF. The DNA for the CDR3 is TGTGCCAGCATCCGACGGGTTCCCTACGGTGGTGGCACTGAAGCTTTCTTT.